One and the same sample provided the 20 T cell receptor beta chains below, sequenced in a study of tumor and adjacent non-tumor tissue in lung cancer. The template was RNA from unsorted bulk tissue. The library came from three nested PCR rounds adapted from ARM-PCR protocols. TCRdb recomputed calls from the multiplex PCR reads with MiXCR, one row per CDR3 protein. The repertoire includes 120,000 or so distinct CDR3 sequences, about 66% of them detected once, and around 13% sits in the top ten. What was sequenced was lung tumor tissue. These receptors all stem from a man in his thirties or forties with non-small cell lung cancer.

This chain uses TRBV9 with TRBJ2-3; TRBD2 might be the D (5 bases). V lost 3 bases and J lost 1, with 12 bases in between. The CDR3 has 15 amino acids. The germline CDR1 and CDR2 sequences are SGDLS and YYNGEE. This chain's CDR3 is CASSAGITRTDTQYF. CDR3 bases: TGTGCCAGCAGCGCGGGGATTACTCGCACAGATACGCAGTATTTT.

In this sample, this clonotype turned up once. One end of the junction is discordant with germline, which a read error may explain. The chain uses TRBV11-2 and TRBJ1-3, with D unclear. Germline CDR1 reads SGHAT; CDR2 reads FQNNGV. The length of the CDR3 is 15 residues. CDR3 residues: CASSPPRNRGNTIYF. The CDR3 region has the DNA TGTGCCAGCAGCCCTCCCAGGAATCGTGGAAACACTATATATTTT. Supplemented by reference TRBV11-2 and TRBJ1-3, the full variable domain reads EAGVAQSPRYKIIEKRQSVAFWCNPISGHATLYWYQQILGQGPKLLIQFQNNGVVDDSQLPKDRFSAERLKGVDSTLKIQPAKLEDSAVYLCASSPPRNRGNTIYFGEGSWLTVV.

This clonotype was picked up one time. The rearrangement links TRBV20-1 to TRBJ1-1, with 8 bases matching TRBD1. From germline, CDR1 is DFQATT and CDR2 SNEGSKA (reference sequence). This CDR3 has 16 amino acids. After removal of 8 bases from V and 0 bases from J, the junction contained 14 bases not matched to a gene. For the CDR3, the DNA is TGCAGTCCCCTTCCTGGGACAGGCGCTATGAACACTGAAGCTTTCTTT. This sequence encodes CSPLPGTGAMNTEAFF.

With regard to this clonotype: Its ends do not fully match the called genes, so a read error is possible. The CDR3 nucleotides are TGTCCCAGCAGTTACACTGGCACGAACACTGAAGCTTTCTTT. Protein product: CPSSYTGTNTEAFF. The chain links TRBV6-5 to TRBJ1-1; the D is unclear. CDR1 and CDR2 from the germline V gene are MNHEY and SVGAGI. The length of the CDR3 is 14 residues.

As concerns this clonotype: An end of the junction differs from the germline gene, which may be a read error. Here the CDR3 reads CSTRRLGTDLYSYNEQFF. The DNA for the CDR3 is TGCAGTACTAGACGTCTCGGGACGGATCTTTACTCCTACAATGAACAGTTCTTC. The chain carries TRBV20-1 and TRBJ2-1; the D gene could be TRBD1 or TRBD2 (5 bases each). The CDR3 sequence is 18 residues long. CDR1 and CDR2 (germline): DFQATT, SNEGSKA (reference sequence).

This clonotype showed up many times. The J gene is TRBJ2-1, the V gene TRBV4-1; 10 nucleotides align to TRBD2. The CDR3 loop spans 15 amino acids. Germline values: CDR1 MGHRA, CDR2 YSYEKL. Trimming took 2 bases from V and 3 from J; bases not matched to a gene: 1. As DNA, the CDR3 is TGCGCCAGCAGCCAACTAGCGGGGGACTACAATGAGCAGTTCTTC. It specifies CASSQLAGDYNEQFF.

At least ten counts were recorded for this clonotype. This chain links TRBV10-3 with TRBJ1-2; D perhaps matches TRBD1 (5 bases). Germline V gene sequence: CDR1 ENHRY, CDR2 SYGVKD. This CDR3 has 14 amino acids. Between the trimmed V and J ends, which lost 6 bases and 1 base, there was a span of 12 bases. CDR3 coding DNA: TGTGCCATCAGAGCGGCAGGGATTAACTATGGCTACACCTTC. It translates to CAIRAAGINYGYTF.

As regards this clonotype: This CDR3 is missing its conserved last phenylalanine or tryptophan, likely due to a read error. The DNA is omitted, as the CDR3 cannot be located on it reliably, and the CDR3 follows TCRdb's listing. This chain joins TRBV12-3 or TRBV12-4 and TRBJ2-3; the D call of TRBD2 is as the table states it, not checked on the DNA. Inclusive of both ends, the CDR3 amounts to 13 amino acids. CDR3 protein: CATGTSPVDTQYL.

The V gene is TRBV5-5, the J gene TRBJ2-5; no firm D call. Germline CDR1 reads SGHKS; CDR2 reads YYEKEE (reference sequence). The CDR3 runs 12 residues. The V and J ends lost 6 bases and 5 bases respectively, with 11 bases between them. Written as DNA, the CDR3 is TGTGCCAGCATCATGGACGTCGAGACCCAGTACTTC. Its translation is CASIMDVETQYF.

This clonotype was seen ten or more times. CDR3 sequence: CASSLEDNQNIQYF. CDR3 nucleotide sequence: TGTGCCAGCAGCTTAGAGGATAATCAAAACATTCAGTACTTC. The chain combines TRBV7-2 with TRBJ2-4, with D unclear. The CDR3 length is 14 residues. Trimming removed 1 base from V and 5 bases from J, with 9 bases in between. The germline CDR1 and CDR2 sequences are SGHTA and FQGNSA.

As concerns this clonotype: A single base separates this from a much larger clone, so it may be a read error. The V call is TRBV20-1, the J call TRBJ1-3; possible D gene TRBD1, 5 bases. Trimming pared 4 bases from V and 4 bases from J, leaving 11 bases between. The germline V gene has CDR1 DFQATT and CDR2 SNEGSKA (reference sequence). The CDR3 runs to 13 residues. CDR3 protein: CSATQGPGNTIYF. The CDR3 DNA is TGCAGTGCTACTCAGGGACCCGGAAACACCATATATTTT.

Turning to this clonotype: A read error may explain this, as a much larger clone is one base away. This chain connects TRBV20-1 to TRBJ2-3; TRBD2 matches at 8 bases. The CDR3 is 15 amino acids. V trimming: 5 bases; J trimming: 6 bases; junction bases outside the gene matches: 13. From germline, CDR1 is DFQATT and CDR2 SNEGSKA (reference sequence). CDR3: CSACRPGRAGDTQYF. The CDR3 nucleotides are TGCAGTGCTTGTCGGCCCGGGAGGGCCGGGGATACGCAGTATTTT.

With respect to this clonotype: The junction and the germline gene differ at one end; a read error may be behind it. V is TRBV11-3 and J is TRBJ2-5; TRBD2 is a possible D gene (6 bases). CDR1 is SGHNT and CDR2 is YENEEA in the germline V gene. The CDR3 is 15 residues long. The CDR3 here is CASTLEEGGQETQYF. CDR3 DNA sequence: TGTGCCAGCACCTTAGAAGAGGGAGGACAAGAGACCCAGTACTTC. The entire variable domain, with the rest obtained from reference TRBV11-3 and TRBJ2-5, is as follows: EAGVVQSPRYKIIEKKQPVAFWCNPISGHNTLYWYLQNLGQGPELLIRYENEEAVDDSQLPKDRFSAERLKGVDSTLKIQPAELGDSAVYLCASTLEEGGQETQYFGPGTRLLVL.

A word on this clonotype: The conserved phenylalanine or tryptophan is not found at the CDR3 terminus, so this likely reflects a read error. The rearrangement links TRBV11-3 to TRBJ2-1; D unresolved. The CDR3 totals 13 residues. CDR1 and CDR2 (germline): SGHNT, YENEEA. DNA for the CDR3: TGTGCGAGCAGCCTAGACGAATTGACTGAGCAGTTCTCC. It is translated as CASSLDELTEQFS.

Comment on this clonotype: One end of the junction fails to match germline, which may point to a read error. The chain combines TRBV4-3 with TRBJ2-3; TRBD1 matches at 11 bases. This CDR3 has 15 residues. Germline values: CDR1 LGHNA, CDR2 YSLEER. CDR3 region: CGSSQGTGGADTQYF. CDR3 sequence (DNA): TGCGGCAGCAGCCAAGGGACAGGGGGTGCAGATACGCAGTATTTT.

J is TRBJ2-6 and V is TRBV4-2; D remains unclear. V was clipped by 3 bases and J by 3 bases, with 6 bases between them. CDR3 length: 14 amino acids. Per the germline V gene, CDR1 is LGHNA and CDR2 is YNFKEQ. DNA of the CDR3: TGTGCCAGCAGCCAGGCCTTTGGGGCCAACGTCCTGACTTTC. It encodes CASSQAFGANVLTF.

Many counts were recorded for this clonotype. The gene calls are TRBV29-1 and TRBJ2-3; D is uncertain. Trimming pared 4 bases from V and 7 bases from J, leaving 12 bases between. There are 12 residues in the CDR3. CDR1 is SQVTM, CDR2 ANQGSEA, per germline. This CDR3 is CSVVAIINTQYF. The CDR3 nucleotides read TGCAGCGTTGTTGCGATAATAAATACGCAGTATTTT.

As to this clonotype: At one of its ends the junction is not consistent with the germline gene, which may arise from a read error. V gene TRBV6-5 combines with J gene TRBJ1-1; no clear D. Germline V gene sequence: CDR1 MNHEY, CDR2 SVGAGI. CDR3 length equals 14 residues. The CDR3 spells CASSHSSKNTEAFF. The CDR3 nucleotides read TGCGCCAGCAGCCACAGCAGTAAGAACACTGAAGCTTTCTTT.

CDR3 sequence: CASSLLQSSGANVLTF. In DNA form, the CDR3 reads TGTGCCAGCAGCCTCTTGCAAAGCTCTGGGGCCAACGTCCTGACTTTC. The chain carries TRBV5-4 and TRBJ2-6; no firm D call. There are 16 residues in the CDR3. Germline values: CDR1 SGHNT, CDR2 YYREEE (reference sequence). Trimming removed 4 bases at V and 0 bases at J, with 11 bases between.

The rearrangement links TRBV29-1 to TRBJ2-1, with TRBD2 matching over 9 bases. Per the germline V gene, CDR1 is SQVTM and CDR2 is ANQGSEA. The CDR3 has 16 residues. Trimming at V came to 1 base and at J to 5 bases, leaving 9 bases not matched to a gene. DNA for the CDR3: TGCAGCGTTGAAGGCCCTGGGCGGGAGGGTCACAATGAGCAGTTCTTC. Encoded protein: CSVEGPGREGHNEQFF.